This T cell receptor (beta chain) is drawn from a study of T cells in Graves' hyperthyroidism and ophthalmopathy. Study-level background: Initial diagnosis, before any treatment, was when peripheral blood was collected. Study findings and constraints: Ophthalmopathy onset followed model prediction by a median approximately six months.

RNA transcripts yielded amplified TCR beta CDR3 regions. The HTBI primer set served for first-round RT-PCR of the TCR CDR3. Via MiXCR, TCRdb re-called the multiplex PCR reads, giving one row per CDR3 protein. The table records 400,000 to 600,000 distinct CDR3 sequences, more than 15% of them present only once. For this clonotype: Its antigen is unidentified.

This CDR3 region has 15 residues. V gave up 1 base and J gave up 1 base; unmatched junction bases: 3. CDR1 and CDR2 from the germline V gene are MDHEN and SYDVKM. Sequenced material: blood. V usage is TRBV28 and J usage is TRBJ1-1; 7 bases map to TRBD1. The source is a woman aged 25 to 39 with Graves' ophthalmopathy. CDR3 bases: TGTGCCAGCAGTTTATTGCAGGGGGGGAACACTGAAGCTTTCTTT. Its protein is CASSLLQGGNTEAFF.